Detailed here is one TCR beta chain. Antigen: not known. This record belongs to a study of T cell responses to AZD1222 COVID-19 vaccine. General study findings and limits: Spike was spanned by vaccine-associated CD4 TCRs, which were dominant at 160-218 and 743-854. Two AZD1222 administrations were followed by greater Spike-specific TCR breadth and depth. The donor group comprised mostly white British people and more females; the analysis possibly underestimated clonal diversity.

There are 14 residues in the CDR3. Trimming removed 4 bases from V and 5 bases from J; junction bases left unmatched: 7. Germline CDR1 and CDR2: MGHRA and YSYEKL. Here immunoSEQ multiplex PCR was the method, and the copy in TCRdb shows in-frame clones only, minus some. The sample comprises about 140,000 clones, 90% to 95% of which are singletons, and 0.91% rests with the top ten. The V and J genes are TRBV4-1 and TRBJ2-7, with TRBD1 matching 8 bases. The sample here was peripheral blood, taken on day 0 of MenACWY control vaccination. This receptor was obtained from an adult in good health. In DNA form, the CDR3 reads TGCGCCAGCAGCCCCTACAGGGGGTGGGACGAGCAGTACTTC. Protein: CASSPYRGWDEQYF.